This T cell receptor (beta chain) was found in a study of vaccination and CD4 T cells after COVID-19. Study context: Post-vaccination samples were procured at a median of around 78 days following dose two (range 14 to 241).

Germline CDR1 SGHDN, CDR2 FVKESK. Trimming took 2 bases from V and 4 from J, leaving 11 bases between them. CDR3 length equals 14 residues. Stated treatment: approximately nine-day PBMC culture with coronavirus spike peptide pools or control peptides (ViraFEST assay). This clonotype was picked up a small number of times. Its antigen is as yet unknown. Cultured CD4+ T cell DNA was sequenced using the Oncomine TCR Beta short-read assay. The genomic DNA was obtained from cultured CD4+ T cells by extraction with the QIAamp micro DNA kit. TCRdb used MiXCR to reprocess the PCR reads, holding one entry per CDR3 protein. The sample carries under 15,000 distinct CDR3 sequences, around 40% recorded once.

This sequence originates from a human donor who had recovered from COVID-19. The V call is TRBV14, the J call TRBJ1-2; possibly TRBD1 for D (5 bases). The sequencing input was CD4+ T cells from blood, cultured in vitro. CDR3 region: CASSQSGRAYGYTF. The CDR3 nucleotides are TGTGCCAGCAGCCAATCGGGGCGCGCCTATGGCTACACCTTC.